Each of the 27 T cell receptor beta chains below was sequenced from the same sample in a study of blood T cells in healthy people across ages. Alongside a J-beta primer mix, a sample-barcoded 5' primer served in a second PCR lasting roughly 6 to 11 cycles. One entry per CDR3 protein, called by TCRdb with MiXCR from the 5' RACE reads. This table has about 800,000 distinct CDR3 sequences, 20% to 30% appearing once. The sample was also reused in another study, on T cells of mothers and their children.

Sequenced: blood. Source of these receptors: a boy younger than 18 in good health.

A few counts support this clonotype. The rearrangement uses TRBV29-1 and TRBJ2-4, with D perhaps matching TRBD1 or TRBD2 (5 bases each). The CDR3 sequence is 12 residues long. Germline values: CDR1 SQVTM, CDR2 ANQGSEA. The ends were cut back, 3 bases at V and 4 bases at J, with 7 bases in the middle. The CDR3 region has the DNA TGCAGCGTTGATGGGGGAAAAAACATTCAGTACTTC. Translated, it gives CSVDGGKNIQYF.

The rearrangement joins TRBV3-1 to TRBJ1-1; 10 positions match TRBD1. The V and J ends lost 4 bases and 0 bases, in that order; junction bases with no gene match: 5. CDR1 and CDR2 from the germline V gene are LGHDT and YNNKEL (reference sequence). The CDR3 runs 16 residues. CDR3 protein: CASSPTTGGLNTEAFF. In DNA form, the CDR3 reads TGTGCCAGCAGCCCTACGACAGGGGGCTTGAACACTGAAGCTTTCTTT.

V is TRBV6-5 and J is TRBJ1-4, with 9 bases that match TRBD1. Per the germline V gene, CDR1 is MNHEY and CDR2 is SVGAGI. The CDR3 loop spans 15 amino acids. V dropped 6 bases and J dropped 8; count of bases not matched to a gene: 10. The DNA for the CDR3 is TGTGCCAGCAGCCCTAGGGGACAGGGATGGGAAAAACTGTTTTTT. Protein sequence: CASSPRGQGWEKLFF.

This clonotype was observed a handful of times. The chain has TRBV5-1 and TRBJ2-5; D is ambiguous. The V end lost 2 bases, the J end lost 5 bases, and 7 bases lay between the germline ends. Germline CDR1 reads SGHRS; CDR2 reads YFSETQ. The CDR3 totals 12 residues. CDR3 residues: CASSFLFETQYF. DNA of the CDR3: TGCGCCAGCAGCTTTCTCTTTGAGACCCAGTACTTC.

The chain has TRBV6-1 and TRBJ1-2; D ambiguous. CDR3 length equals 15 residues. Trimming stripped 0 bases from V and 4 bases from J, with 12 bases between. CDR1 is MNHNS and CDR2 is SASEGT in the germline V gene. CDR3 protein: CASSEATADVYGYTF. For the CDR3, the DNA is TGTGCCAGCAGTGAAGCTACGGCGGACGTCTATGGCTACACCTTC.

A few counts support this clonotype. The genes are TRBV5-1 and TRBJ2-7; D is perhaps TRBD1 (6 bases). The V end lost 2 bases, the J end lost 5 bases, and 17 bases lay between the germline ends. In germline, CDR1 is SGHRS, CDR2 YFSETQ. The length of the CDR3 is 15 residues. The CDR3 loop reads CASSFEDSSGDEQYF. Written as DNA, the CDR3 is TGCGCCAGCAGCTTTGAGGACAGCTCTGGGGACGAGCAGTACTTC.

The CDR3 is CSARGLATAYNEQFF. In nucleotides, the CDR3 is TGCAGTGCCCGCGGGCTAGCGACCGCCTACAATGAGCAGTTCTTC. The rearrangement joins TRBV20-1 to TRBJ2-1; a weak D match, TRBD2 (6 bases). The germline V and J ends were trimmed by 6 bases and 2 bases, with 17 bases remaining between them. Germline CDR1 DFQATT, CDR2 SNEGSKA (reference sequence). The CDR3 runs 15 residues.

This clonotype was observed a few times. This chain joins TRBV6-2 or TRBV6-3 and TRBJ1-1; the match to TRBD1 covers 9 bases. V gave up 7 bases and J gave up 4 bases; unmatched junction bases: 7. Germline V gene data show CDR1 as MNHEY and CDR2 as SVGEGT. The CDR3 is made up of 14 amino acids. CDR3 nucleotide sequence: TGTGCCAGCACCTACGGGACAGGGCTCACTGAAGCTTTCTTT. Translation gives CASTYGTGLTEAFF.

This clonotype was seen only a few times. V and J are TRBV28 and TRBJ1-5, with D perhaps TRBD1 (5 bases). This CDR3 is 15 amino acids long. The V gene lost 6 bases and the J gene lost 1 base, with 13 bases spanning the gap. Germline CDR1 reads MDHEN; CDR2 reads SYDVKM. The chain's CDR3 is CASRIGDRSNQPQHF. The CDR3 DNA reads as TGTGCCAGCAGAATAGGGGATAGGAGCAATCAGCCCCAGCATTTT.

This chain links TRBV20-1 with TRBJ2-7, with 8 nucleotides matching TRBD1. The CDR3 is made up of 16 amino acids. Trimming at V came to 1 base and at J to 0 bases, leaving 8 bases not matched to a gene. Germline values: CDR1 DFQATT, CDR2 SNEGSKA (reference sequence). The CDR3 protein is CSARGQGQGRSYEQYF. CDR3 bases: TGCAGTGCTAGAGGTCAAGGACAGGGTCGCTCCTACGAGCAGTACTTC.

The gene calls are TRBV20-1 and TRBJ2-3; 13 bases line up with TRBD2. Germline V CDR1 and CDR2: DFQATT, SNEGSKA (reference sequence). The V and J ends lost 6 bases and 8 bases, in that order; junction bases with no gene match: 14. This CDR3 is 16 amino acids long. DNA for the CDR3: TGCAGTGCATACCCCGGGACTAGCGGGACTGTAGCTACGCAGTATTTT. Translating it yields CSAYPGTSGTVATQYF.

J is TRBJ2-5 and V is TRBV21-1; the table's D call TRBD1 went unverified against the DNA. TRBV21-1 is reported as a pseudogene. The CDR3 runs to 14 residues. DNA of the CDR3: TGTGCCAGCAGCAAGAAGCCCTGTGGGGAGACCCAGTACTTC. Translating gives CASSKKPCGETQYF.

The chain uses TRBV19 and TRBJ2-7; D is unresolved. The CDR3 runs 15 residues. Germline V gene sequence: CDR1 LNHDA, CDR2 SQIVND (reference sequence). V lost 6 bases, J lost 6 bases, and 21 bases lay in between. CDR3 nucleotide sequence: TGTGCCAGTAGACCAAACCTCTCGTGGGGTGGCGAGCAGTACTTC. It specifies CASRPNLSWGGEQYF.

The chain has TRBV18 and TRBJ2-1, with 10 nucleotides matching TRBD1. Germline V gene lookup returns CDR1 KGHSH and CDR2 LQKENI. After removal of 3 bases from V and 8 bases from J, the junction contained 7 bases not matched to a gene. The CDR3 has 15 residues. CDR3 region: CASSPWTGGQDEQFF. CDR3 DNA: TGTGCCAGCTCACCCTGGACAGGGGGTCAGGATGAGCAGTTCTTC.

The chain uses TRBV24-1 and TRBJ2-5, with D perhaps TRBD1 (5 bases). The CDR3 loop spans 14 amino acids. Germline CDR1 KGHDR, CDR2 SFDVKD. V lost 4 bases to trimming and J lost 0 bases, with 8 bases between them. In nucleotides, the CDR3 is TGTGCCACCAGTGACCCAGGGAACCAAGAGACCCAGTACTTC. Its translation: CATSDPGNQETQYF.

The V and J genes are TRBV20-1 and TRBJ2-7; no reliable D call. Germline V lookup: CDR1 DFQATT, CDR2 SNEGSKA (reference sequence). Trimming cost V 0 bases and J 6 bases, with 6 bases left between them. The CDR3 sequence is 11 residues long. Here the CDR3 reads CSARELGEQYF. The DNA for the CDR3 is TGCAGTGCTAGAGAGTTGGGCGAGCAGTACTTC.

This clonotype has only a few counts. The rearrangement uses TRBV7-3 and TRBJ2-5; D is uncertain. Matching the DNA end better, TRBJ2-1 makes the J call doubtful. The CDR3 spans 14 residues. Germline V gives CDR1 SGHTA, CDR2 FQGTGA. The CDR3 reads CASSPQPLKDEQFF. DNA for the CDR3: TGTGCCAGCAGCCCCCAACCGCTCAAAGATGAGCAGTTCTTC.

There are a few counts of this clonotype. The gene calls are TRBV20-1 and TRBJ1-2, with a possible D match to TRBD1 (5 bases). The length of the CDR3 is 15 residues. Per germline, CDR1 DFQATT and CDR2 SNEGSKA (reference sequence). V lost 4 bases to trimming and J lost 8 bases, with 23 bases between them. The CDR3, as DNA: TGCAGTGCTATTCCCTTCTCGGGGGTTGCGGGGGGCTACACCTTC. This encodes CSAIPFSGVAGGYTF.

This clonotype was found a few times. The V call is TRBV30, the J call TRBJ1-1; D unclear. Trimming cost V 8 bases and J 0 bases, with 10 bases left between them. The germline V gene has CDR1 GTSNPN and CDR2 SVGIG (reference sequence). The CDR3 runs 12 residues. The CDR3 DNA reads as TGTGCCGTCTTTACATTGAACACTGAAGCTTTCTTT. Amino acids: CAVFTLNTEAFF.

This rearrangement joins TRBV7-6 to TRBJ2-6, with 7 positions matching TRBD2. Germline V lookup: CDR1 SGHVS, CDR2 FNYEAQ. The CDR3 runs to 15 residues. V lost 3 bases and J lost 3; bases outside the gene matches: 2. In DNA, the CDR3 is TGTGCCAGCAGCTTTTCGGGGGGTGGGGCCAACGTCCTGACTTTC. Translated: CASSFSGGGANVLTF.

This clonotype was recorded a few times. The V call is TRBV12-3 or TRBV12-4, the J call TRBJ2-3; the D is unclear. V lost 6 bases, J lost 4 bases, and 14 bases lay in between. CDR3 size: 14 residues. CDR3 DNA sequence: TGTGCCAGCAGATCGACCGGGCAGGCAGATACGCAGTATTTT. It yields the protein CASRSTGQADTQYF.

This chain uses TRBV27 with TRBJ2-5; 11 nucleotides match TRBD2. The DNA end favors TRBJ2-1, so the J call may be wrong. The germline V gene has CDR1 MNHEY and CDR2 SMNVEV (reference sequence). The CDR3 is made up of 17 amino acids. The CDR3 region is CASSQLPGLAEYNEQFF. Written as DNA, the CDR3 is TGTGCCAGCAGCCAGCTACCGGGACTAGCGGAGTACAATGAGCAGTTCTTC.

The chain combines TRBV29-1 with TRBJ2-2; 10 nucleotides match TRBD1. The length of the CDR3 is 15 residues. Trimming at V came to 3 bases and at J to 5 bases, leaving 6 bases not matched to a gene. Germline CDR1 is SQVTM and CDR2 is ANQGSEA. The CDR3: CSVDLGQGETGELFF. DNA for the CDR3: TGCAGCGTTGACCTCGGACAGGGGGAAACCGGGGAGCTGTTTTTT.

This clonotype came up a few times. This chain joins TRBV6-6 and TRBJ2-5; the match to TRBD2 covers 9 bases. The CDR3 runs to 15 residues. Unmatched junction bases numbered 4, after V lost 0 bases and J lost 5 bases. Germline CDR1 and CDR2: MNHNY and SVGAGI (reference sequence). CDR3 residues: CASSYSAGGWETQYF. CDR3 DNA sequence: TGTGCCAGCAGTTACTCTGCGGGGGGGTGGGAGACCCAGTACTTC.

This chain joins TRBV30 and TRBJ1-1, with D possibly being TRBD1 (5 bases). This CDR3 is built from 15 residues. Germline CDR1 GTSNPN, CDR2 SVGIG (reference sequence). V lost 1 base and J 0 bases, leaving 12 bases between the germline ends. The CDR3 loop is CAWSDAGFLNTEAFF. Here the CDR3 DNA reads TGTGCCTGGAGTGACGCAGGGTTTTTGAACACTGAAGCTTTCTTT.

This clonotype was found a few times. The rearrangement uses TRBV28 and TRBJ2-5, with D unresolved. V was clipped by 5 bases and J by 5 bases, with 12 bases between them. Germline values: CDR1 MDHEN, CDR2 SYDVKM. The CDR3 totals 13 residues. The CDR3, as DNA: TGTGCCAGCAGTACAAACCCTAGTGAGACCCAGTACTTC. It codes for CASSTNPSETQYF.

This clonotype was recorded a few times. The chain recombines TRBV10-3 with TRBJ2-4; 9 bases map to TRBD1. The CDR3 is made up of 12 amino acids. V lost 8 bases and J lost 5; bases outside the gene matches: 1. CDR1 and CDR2 (germline): ENHRY, SYGVKD. The CDR3 reads CAIRDRENIQYF. The CDR3 DNA is TGTGCCATCCGGGACAGGGAAAACATTCAGTACTTC.